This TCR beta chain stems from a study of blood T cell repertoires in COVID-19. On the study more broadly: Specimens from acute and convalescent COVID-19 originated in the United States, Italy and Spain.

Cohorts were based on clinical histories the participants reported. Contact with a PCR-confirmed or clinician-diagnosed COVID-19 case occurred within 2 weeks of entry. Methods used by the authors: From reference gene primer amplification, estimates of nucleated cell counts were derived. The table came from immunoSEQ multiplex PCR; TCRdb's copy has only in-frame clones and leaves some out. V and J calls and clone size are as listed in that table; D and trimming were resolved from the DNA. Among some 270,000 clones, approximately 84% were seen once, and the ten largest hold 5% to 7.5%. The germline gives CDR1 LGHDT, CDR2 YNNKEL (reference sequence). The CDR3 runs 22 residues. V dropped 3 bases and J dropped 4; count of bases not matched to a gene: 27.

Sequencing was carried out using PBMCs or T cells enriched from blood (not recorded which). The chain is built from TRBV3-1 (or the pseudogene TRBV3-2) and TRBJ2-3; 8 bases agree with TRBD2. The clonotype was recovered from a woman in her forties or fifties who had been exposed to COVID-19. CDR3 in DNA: TGTGCCAGCAGCCACTGTTTTGGGGCGCCGGGGGGGCCCGTCTATTCAGCAGATACGCAGTATTTT. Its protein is CASSHCFGAPGGPVYSADTQYF.